The T cell receptor (beta chain) under discussion was sequenced for a study of memory CD4+ T cells and cytomegalovirus serostatus. Single viable CD3+CD4+CD8-CD45RO+ cells were sorted as the memory CD4+ T cells. Germline CDR1 is SQVTM and CDR2 is ANQGSEA. The length of the CDR3 is 13 residues. The V segment lost 6 bases and the J segment 7 bases; nucleotides outside the gene matches: 8. TCRdb's copy holds only in-frame clones and misses some; the assay was immunoSEQ multiplex PCR. Of some 57,000 clones in the sample, roughly 80% were seen once. The sequencing input was memory CD4+ T cells from blood. This TCR was sampled from an adult in good health and CMV-seronegative. The chain couples TRBV29-1 to TRBJ2-3; 9 positions agree with TRBD1. The CDR3 reads CSVGPGQGYTQYF. The CDR3 DNA reads TGCAGCGTGGGCCCGGGACAGGGATATACGCAGTATTTT.